Listed here is a single T cell receptor (beta chain). Method: immunoSEQ multiplex PCR; TCRdb's copy keeps in-frame clones and lacks some. Among 40,000 to 55,000 clones, roughly 92% were seen once, and the ten largest hold about 0.75%. This specimen comes from a study of T cell changes during pregnancy in multiple sclerosis. The CDR3 length is 15 residues. Deletions cut 2 bases from V and 3 bases from J, with 14 bases between. The V gene's germline CDR1 is SGHTA and CDR2 FQGNSA. The receptor's source is a female donor with multiple sclerosis, enrolled in a pregnancy study. The material was CD4+ T cells from peripheral blood mononuclear cells, obtained in the third trimester of pregnancy. The chain links TRBV7-2 to TRBJ2-7, with a tentative D call TRBD1 (6 bases). CDR3 sequence (DNA): TGTGCCAGCAGCTTAACGGCAGGGGTAATCTACGAGCAGTACTTC. Translated, it gives CASSLTAGVIYEQYF.